This T cell receptor (beta chain) was sequenced in a study of shared clonotypes between healthy human individuals (dated by TCRdb to 2019 to 2021). With regard to the full study: Two women and three men aged 18 to 49 years were included in the cohort. For each donor, three plates each were used for CD4 naive and CD4 memory, two plates were used for CD8 naive, and one plate was used for CD8 memory. Blood TCR repertoires of about five healthy adults were deeply sequenced to estimate repertoire size and the extent of clonotype sharing between individuals. To increase sequencing depth and limit assay-specific biases, TCR repertoire library preparation and sequencing were carried out by different laboratories using diverse techniques. Leukapheresis yielded between about 0.85 and 10 billion PBMCs per donor.

Healthy HIV-negative adults with no recently reported acute infections or vaccinations were included as donors. Only Caucasian adults living in Nashville, Tennessee, USA were represented among the donors. CD4+ T cells were enriched by magnetic negative selection; naive cells were then positively selected on CD45RA, and the negative fraction formed the memory subset. After blood collection by leukapheresis, PBMCs were isolated using Ficoll-Histopaque density gradient centrifugation and then cryopreserved in the vapor phase of liquid nitrogen. Analytical flow cytometry was used to check the purity and quantity of each magnetically sorted T cell population. Genomic DNA was isolated from every sorted fraction and measured by UV absorbance on a Nanodrop 2000c. The CDR3 sequence holds 13 residues, the cysteine and phenylalanine included. Solely the CDR3 DNA is kept, with 39 bases framed from the first base. V loses 1 base of germline sequence and J loses 7 bases, and the interval between the two ends is 10 bases. According to the germline V gene, CDR1 reads SGHRS and CDR2 reads YFSETQ.

Using the deep immunoSEQ assay, multiplex PCR amplified TCR CDR3 regions from genomic DNA. Extracted genomic DNA from each cell subset was spread evenly across all wells of several immunoSEQ 96-well plates, with each plate serving as a replicate. For sorted subsets, 150 to 250 ng of genomic DNA, equivalent to around 30,000 T cell genomes, went into each replicate PCR. The purified libraries were quantified using a Qubit 3.0 fluorometer, sized with a Bioanalyzer 2100, and then quantified again using the KAPA Library Quantification kit. Every immunoSEQ 96-well plate was sequenced on a dedicated single-read 150-cycle Illumina NextSeq 550 flow cell. The original pipeline was this. Because only junctional sequences without quality scores were contained in the immunoSEQ output, filtering matching that applied to full-length reads could not be performed. To assign V/J genes and CDR3, sequences were annotated against IMGT germline references using PyIR, a Python wrapper for IgBLAST v1.9. Reads were removed for weak V/J assignments (E-value above 1e-6), missing CDR3, stop codons, out-of-frame junctions, or ambiguous translated residues. V3J clonotypes were defined by identical inferred V gene, J gene, and CDR3 amino acid sequence. The percentage overlap between two repertoires was calculated by dividing the number of shared unique clonotypes by the size of the smaller repertoire. Repertoire richness was assessed with RTK rarefaction, the Chao1 estimator, and Recon v2.1 estimates of unobserved clonotypes. Generation probabilities for all TCRbeta clonotypes obtained by the gDNA method from four donors were computed using OLGA. Not all clones reach the TCRdb copy of this immuneACCESS table, which keeps in-frame sequences only. Checked studies attribute under half of the gap to unresolved V genes and leave the rest unexplained. V and J calls plus clone size are reproduced from that table; the DNA served to infer D and trimming. This sample lists about 2.3 million clones; around 92% were detected once. Jointly, the top ten make up about 0.41% of the sample.

Concerning this clone itself: This receptor's antigen is unknown. One base away there is no much larger clone; base qualities are not given.

Here is what the overall study found, with its caveats: When several donors were compared, the shared fraction of clonotypes was about 5% for naive CD4, about 4% for naive CD8, 2% to 2.5% for memory CD4, and 0.4% for memory CD8. Because the study included a small number of donors, the genetic and exposure-history diversity represented was limited. Higher generation probabilities were observed for clonotypes shared by all four sorted-subset donors than for non-shared clonotypes. Incomplete sequencing was indicated by rarefaction of sorted-subset datasets, despite the large sequencing depth. Pairwise subsampling led to the expectation that sequencing depth would affect the degree of clonotype sharing among donors. Estimated clonotype richness was generally larger for naive than for memory subsets. Sampling was limited to blood, and TCR repertoires in tissue likely differ from TCR repertoires in blood.

The rearranged segments are TRBV5-1 and TRBJ2-3; the D gene cannot be resolved reliably. The specimen sequenced was naive CD4+ T cells from PBMCs. The label giving this sample's cell subset or site can be read as: CD45RA+ positively selected. This receptor was obtained from a man between 18 and 29 years old in good health. Some clones in this sample may be carry-over from other donors' samples. The CDR3 protein is CASSLSSSHTQYF. In nucleotide form, the sequence is TGCGCCAGCAGCTTGAGTAGTAGCCATACGCAGTATTTT.